Detailed here is one T cell receptor (beta chain). Its antigen is as yet unknown. These data originate in a study of T cells after yellow fever vaccination. Study details: Some fractions had low cell numbers, and these were prepared with SMART-Seq v4 Ultra Low Input.

Study-wide results and limits: Though weaker, the secondary response peaked faster, on day 5 versus 15. Reappearance after the booster was seen for most primary-vaccination clones, at 95% to 98% CD4 and around 90% CD8.

Germline CDR1 is DFQATT and CDR2 is SNEGSKA (reference sequence). CDR3 length equals 15 residues. Unmatched junction bases numbered 9, after V lost 4 bases and J lost 5 bases. The TCR cDNA carried a universal primer site and UMIs from 5'RACE template switching. Each CDR3 protein gets one entry after TCRdb re-called the 5' RACE reads with MiXCR. The data show about 74,000 distinct CDR3 sequences, roughly 6.9% seen once. This TCR was recovered from a man in his late teens or twenties who received the YFV17D yellow fever vaccine. V is TRBV20-1 and J is TRBJ2-3; 10 bases align to TRBD2. The sequenced sample was CD8+ T cells sorted from PBMCs, obtained 5 days after the first yellow fever vaccination. The CDR3 DNA follows: TGCAGTGCTAAAGAGCGGGGGGGCCTTTTAGATACGCAGTATTTT. It encodes CSAKERGGLLDTQYF.